This TCR beta chain was profiled in a study of blood T cell repertoires in COVID-19. Study-wide background: The study drew acute and convalescent COVID-19 samples from the United States, Italy and Spain. The cDNA or gDNA used as material had been derived from T cells, B-cell-depleted T cells, or PBMCs.

Trimming cost V 3 bases and J 4 bases, with 11 bases left between them. CDR1 SGDLS and CDR2 YYNGEE come from the germline V gene. This CDR3 is built from 14 residues. Methods used by the authors: Scientists estimated how many nucleated cells there were by amplifying reference gene primers. Profiled with immunoSEQ multiplex PCR; TCRdb holds only in-frame clones, not every one. V and J calls and clone size are copied from that table; D and trimming were computed from the DNA. The table shows about 92,000 clones, with around three quarters occurring only once. The sequence came from a man in his fifties or sixties who had recovered from COVID-19. Sequenced input: peripheral blood. This chain connects TRBV9 to TRBJ1-3, with D possibly being TRBD1 (6 bases). The CDR3: CASSARTDGNTIYF. Written as DNA, the CDR3 is TGTGCCAGCAGCGCCAGGACAGACGGAAACACCATATATTTT.